A selection of T cell receptor beta chains follows, all from one sample in a study of T cells after yellow fever vaccination. TCRdb passed the 5' RACE reads through MiXCR, listing each CDR3 protein once. The data show about 99,000 distinct CDR3 sequences, roughly 5.8% seen once. The sequencing used CD8+ T cells sorted from PBMCs, collected 10 days after the yellow fever booster vaccination. Receptor source: a man aged 18 to 30 who received the YFV17D yellow fever vaccine. Both conserved end residues are part of each CDR3. Fields, in order: CDR3 protein, CDR3 DNA, clone size, V gene, CDR3 length, J gene, D gene. A D gene is named only where the DNA matches it firmly. The size field is filled for only some rows; it gives once, few, many or a size class.

cdr3_aa: CASSTRTGENYGYTF; cdr3_nt: TGTGCCAGCAGCACCCGGACAGGGGAAAACTATGGCTACACCTTC; clone_size: NA; v_call: TRBV5-4; cdr3_length: 15; j_call: TRBJ1-2; d_call: TRBD1
cdr3_aa: CAIQGVYEQYF; cdr3_nt: TGTGCCATCCAAGGGGTCTACGAGCAGTACTTC; clone_size: NA; v_call: TRBV10-3; cdr3_length: 11; j_call: TRBJ2-7; d_call: NA
cdr3_aa: CATSDGTIAPAGSDTQYF; cdr3_nt: TGTGCCACCAGTGATGGCACAATCGCGCCGGCGGGATCAGATACGCAGTATTTT; clone_size: NA; v_call: TRBV24-1; cdr3_length: 18; j_call: TRBJ2-3; d_call: NA
cdr3_aa: CSARDPGQGVYGYTF; cdr3_nt: TGCAGTGCTAGAGATCCGGGACAGGGGGTCTATGGCTACACCTTC; clone_size: few; v_call: TRBV20-1; cdr3_length: 15; j_call: TRBJ1-2; d_call: TRBD1
cdr3_aa: CASSETGGNQPQHF; cdr3_nt: TGTGCCAGCAGCGAGACAGGGGGCAATCAGCCCCAGCATTTT; clone_size: few; v_call: TRBV2; cdr3_length: 14; j_call: TRBJ1-5; d_call: TRBD1
cdr3_aa: CASSFGTPQVKTF; cdr3_nt: TGTGCCAGCAGTTTCGGGACACCTCAAGTTAAGACCTTC; clone_size: NA; v_call: TRBV12-3/TRBV12-4; cdr3_length: 13; j_call: TRBJ1-2; d_call: NA
cdr3_aa: CASSESTRGGTEAFF; cdr3_nt: TGTGCCAGCAGTGAATCTACTCGGGGCGGCACTGAAGCTTTCTTT; clone_size: NA; v_call: TRBV25-1; cdr3_length: 15; j_call: TRBJ1-1; d_call: NA
cdr3_aa: CASRSQGDTEAFF; cdr3_nt: TGTGCCAGCAGGTCACAGGGCGACACTGAAGCTTTCTTT; clone_size: many; v_call: TRBV12-3/TRBV12-4; cdr3_length: 13; j_call: TRBJ1-1; d_call: NA
cdr3_aa: CASSQEEAGVTDTQYF; cdr3_nt: TGTGCCAGCAGCCAAGAAGAAGCGGGGGTCACAGATACGCAGTATTTT; clone_size: NA; v_call: TRBV4-2; cdr3_length: 16; j_call: TRBJ2-3; d_call: TRBD2
cdr3_aa: CASSPLMVLESPLHF; cdr3_nt: TGTGCCAGCAGTCCCCTCATGGTCCTGGAGTCACCCCTCCACTTT; clone_size: many; v_call: TRBV27; cdr3_length: 15; j_call: TRBJ1-6; d_call: NA
cdr3_aa: CASSLTGRPNQPQHF; cdr3_nt: TGTGCCAGCAGCTTAACAGGGCGCCCCAATCAGCCCCAGCATTTT; clone_size: few; v_call: TRBV7-6; cdr3_length: 15; j_call: TRBJ1-5; d_call: NA
cdr3_aa: CASSPSTVYYEQYF; cdr3_nt: TGCGCCAGCAGCCCTTCGACAGTTTACTACGAGCAGTACTTC; clone_size: NA; v_call: TRBV5-1; cdr3_length: 14; j_call: TRBJ2-7; d_call: NA
cdr3_aa: CASSQGGNSNQPQHF; cdr3_nt: TGCGCCAGCAGCCAAGGTGGAAATAGCAATCAGCCCCAGCATTTT; clone_size: NA; v_call: TRBV4-1; cdr3_length: 15; j_call: TRBJ1-5; d_call: NA
cdr3_aa: CASSFTPHNEQFF; cdr3_nt: TGTGCCAGCAGTTTTACTCCTCACAATGAGCAGTTCTTC; clone_size: NA; v_call: TRBV12-3/TRBV12-4; cdr3_length: 13; j_call: TRBJ2-1; d_call: NA
cdr3_aa: CAKPGLAGGGETQYF; cdr3_nt: TGTGCCAAACCGGGACTAGCGGGGGGTGGGGAGACCCAGTACTTC; clone_size: many; v_call: TRBV6-9; cdr3_length: 15; j_call: TRBJ2-5; d_call: TRBD2
cdr3_aa: CASSLAGPWAQYF; cdr3_nt: TGTGCCAGCAGCTTAGCAGGACCTTGGGCGCAGTATTTT; clone_size: few; v_call: TRBV7-9; cdr3_length: 13; j_call: TRBJ2-3; d_call: NA
cdr3_aa: CASSLDGEGYTEAFF; cdr3_nt: TGTGCCAGCAGCTTAGATGGGGAAGGGTACACTGAAGCTTTCTTT; clone_size: few; v_call: TRBV7-8; cdr3_length: 15; j_call: TRBJ1-1; d_call: NA
cdr3_aa: CASSVGGAGGELFF; cdr3_nt: TGTGCCAGCAGCGTAGGGGGCGCCGGCGGGGAGCTGTTTTTT; clone_size: few; v_call: TRBV9; cdr3_length: 14; j_call: TRBJ2-2; d_call: NA
cdr3_aa: CASSPRLAGEETQYF; cdr3_nt: TGTGCCAGCAGCCCTCGACTAGCGGGGGAAGAGACCCAGTACTTC; clone_size: NA; v_call: TRBV11-2; cdr3_length: 15; j_call: TRBJ2-5; d_call: TRBD2
cdr3_aa: CASSSGLTWIEQYF; cdr3_nt: TGCGCCAGCAGCTCGGGATTAACTTGGATAGAGCAGTACTTC; clone_size: NA; v_call: TRBV5-1; cdr3_length: 14; j_call: TRBJ2-7; d_call: NA
cdr3_aa: CAISVGWETQYF; cdr3_nt: TGTGCCATCAGTGTCGGGTGGGAGACCCAGTACTTC; clone_size: few; v_call: TRBV10-3; cdr3_length: 12; j_call: TRBJ2-5; d_call: NA
cdr3_aa: CASSYTSGGSKNIQYF; cdr3_nt: TGTGCCAGCAGTTACACGAGCGGGGGGTCCAAAAACATTCAGTACTTC; clone_size: few; v_call: TRBV6-5; cdr3_length: 16; j_call: TRBJ2-4; d_call: TRBD2
cdr3_aa: CASSLPREAFF; cdr3_nt: TGTGCCAGCAGCTTACCACGGGAAGCTTTCTTT; clone_size: NA; v_call: TRBV13; cdr3_length: 11; j_call: TRBJ1-1; d_call: NA
cdr3_aa: CASSLVGKAGTF; cdr3_nt: TGTGCCAGCAGCTTGGTGGGGAAAGCGGGTACCTTC; clone_size: NA; v_call: TRBV5-5; cdr3_length: 12; j_call: TRBJ1-2; d_call: NA
cdr3_aa: CASSLTDGQGSTDTQYF; cdr3_nt: TGTGCCAGCAGCTTAACGGATGGACAGGGGAGCACAGATACGCAGTATTTT; clone_size: few; v_call: TRBV7-3; cdr3_length: 17; j_call: TRBJ2-3; d_call: TRBD1
cdr3_aa: CASSPWTGDEQYF; cdr3_nt: TGTGCCAGCAGCCCTTGGACAGGGGACGAGCAGTACTTC; clone_size: few; v_call: TRBV7-9; cdr3_length: 13; j_call: TRBJ2-7; d_call: TRBD1
cdr3_aa: CASSPGGDTEAFF; cdr3_nt: TGTGCCAGCAGCCCCGGTGGTGACACTGAAGCTTTCTTT; clone_size: many; v_call: TRBV7-6; cdr3_length: 13; j_call: TRBJ1-1; d_call: NA
cdr3_aa: CASSYGGINEKLFF; cdr3_nt: TGTGCCAGCAGTTACGGCGGAATTAATGAAAAACTGTTTTTT; clone_size: few; v_call: TRBV6-5; cdr3_length: 14; j_call: TRBJ1-4; d_call: NA
cdr3_aa: CSVAGGQRNNEQFF; cdr3_nt: TGCAGCGTTGCAGGGGGTCAGCGGAACAATGAGCAGTTCTTC; clone_size: few; v_call: TRBV29-1; cdr3_length: 14; j_call: TRBJ2-1; d_call: TRBD1
cdr3_aa: CASSLGGRSYNEQFF; cdr3_nt: TGTGCCAGCAGTTTAGGGGGGCGGTCCTACAATGAGCAGTTCTTC; clone_size: many; v_call: TRBV12-3/TRBV12-4; cdr3_length: 15; j_call: TRBJ2-1; d_call: NA
cdr3_aa: CASSYWRTGSYEQYF; cdr3_nt: TGTGCCAGCAGTTACTGGCGGACAGGGAGCTACGAGCAGTACTTC; clone_size: NA; v_call: TRBV6-2/TRBV6-3; cdr3_length: 15; j_call: TRBJ2-7; d_call: TRBD1
cdr3_aa: CASSPPGGANQPQHF; cdr3_nt: TGTGCCAGCAGCCCCCCGGGGGGGGCGAATCAGCCCCAGCATTTT; clone_size: NA; v_call: TRBV12-3/TRBV12-4; cdr3_length: 15; j_call: TRBJ1-5; d_call: NA
cdr3_aa: CSARVITGSYEQYF; cdr3_nt: TGCAGTGCTAGAGTAATCACAGGGTCATACGAGCAGTACTTC; clone_size: few; v_call: TRBV20-1; cdr3_length: 14; j_call: TRBJ2-7; d_call: NA
cdr3_aa: CASSSVSGTVTGANVLTF; cdr3_nt: TGTGCCAGCAGTTCGGTCTCCGGGACAGTAACTGGGGCCAACGTCCTGACTTTC; clone_size: few; v_call: TRBV6-5; cdr3_length: 18; j_call: TRBJ2-6; d_call: TRBD1
cdr3_aa: CASSTTTGRRFF; cdr3_nt: TGTGCCAGCAGCACAACTACAGGGAGGAGGTTCTTC; clone_size: NA; v_call: TRBV11-2; cdr3_length: 12; j_call: TRBJ2-1; d_call: NA
cdr3_aa: CASPGTSGVGANVLTF; cdr3_nt: TGTGCCAGCCCCGGGACCTCCGGGGTGGGGGCCAACGTCCTGACTTTC; clone_size: NA; v_call: TRBV11-2; cdr3_length: 16; j_call: TRBJ2-6; d_call: NA
cdr3_aa: CAWGAGALSHEQYF; cdr3_nt: TGTGCCTGGGGGGCAGGGGCTCTTTCCCACGAGCAGTACTTC; clone_size: few; v_call: TRBV30; cdr3_length: 14; j_call: TRBJ2-7; d_call: NA
cdr3_aa: CASSPAGTVNTEAFF; cdr3_nt: TGTGCCAGCAGCCCCGCCGGGACAGTGAACACTGAAGCTTTCTTT; clone_size: few; v_call: TRBV4-2; cdr3_length: 15; j_call: TRBJ1-1; d_call: TRBD1
cdr3_aa: CASSQGGSVGNSPLHF; cdr3_nt: TGCGCCAGCAGCCAAGGCGGGTCGGTGGGGAATTCACCCCTCCACTTT; clone_size: NA; v_call: TRBV4-1; cdr3_length: 16; j_call: TRBJ1-6; d_call: NA
cdr3_aa: CASSFRDMGSYEQYF; cdr3_nt: TGTGCCAGCAGCTTCCGGGACATGGGGTCCTACGAGCAGTACTTC; clone_size: NA; v_call: TRBV5-6; cdr3_length: 15; j_call: TRBJ2-7; d_call: NA
cdr3_aa: CASSPRTSPNRYF; cdr3_nt: TGTGCCAGCAGCCCGCGGACTAGCCCTAATAGGTACTTC; clone_size: many; v_call: TRBV11-2; cdr3_length: 13; j_call: TRBJ2-5; d_call: TRBD2
cdr3_aa: CSVEGPSGGPNEQFF; cdr3_nt: TGCAGCGTTGAAGGGCCAAGCGGGGGACCGAATGAGCAGTTCTTC; clone_size: few; v_call: TRBV29-1; cdr3_length: 15; j_call: TRBJ2-1; d_call: TRBD2
cdr3_aa: CASSYGGTGGDEQYF; cdr3_nt: TGTGCCAGCAGTTATGGAGGGACAGGGGGGGACGAGCAGTACTTC; clone_size: NA; v_call: TRBV6-5; cdr3_length: 15; j_call: TRBJ2-7; d_call: TRBD1
cdr3_aa: CASSITGVPNYGYTF; cdr3_nt: TGTGCCAGCAGCATTACCGGGGTTCCTAACTATGGCTACACCTTC; clone_size: NA; v_call: TRBV9; cdr3_length: 15; j_call: TRBJ1-2; d_call: NA
cdr3_aa: CASSRLAGRRDTQYF; cdr3_nt: TGTGCCAGCAGTAGACTAGCGGGGAGGAGGGATACGCAGTATTTT; clone_size: NA; v_call: TRBV12-3/TRBV12-4; cdr3_length: 15; j_call: TRBJ2-3; d_call: TRBD2
cdr3_aa: CASSYLTGKGYEQYF; cdr3_nt: TGTGCCAGCAGTTACCTGACAGGGAAAGGCTACGAGCAGTACTTC; clone_size: few; v_call: TRBV6-6; cdr3_length: 15; j_call: TRBJ2-7; d_call: TRBD1
cdr3_aa: CASSFLASSGNTIYF; cdr3_nt: TGTGCCAGCAGCTTTCTGGCGAGCTCTGGAAACACCATATATTTT; clone_size: few; v_call: TRBV13; cdr3_length: 15; j_call: TRBJ1-3; d_call: NA
cdr3_aa: CASSYRGPAEQYF; cdr3_nt: TGTGCCAGCAGCTACAGGGGGCCAGCCGAGCAGTACTTC; clone_size: few; v_call: TRBV6-5; cdr3_length: 13; j_call: TRBJ2-7; d_call: TRBD1
cdr3_aa: CASRSGTSNTEAFF; cdr3_nt: TGCGCCAGCAGGTCCGGGACCTCGAACACTGAAGCTTTCTTT; clone_size: many; v_call: TRBV4-1; cdr3_length: 14; j_call: TRBJ1-1; d_call: NA
cdr3_aa: CASSFNGGPHYGYTF; cdr3_nt: TGTGCCAGCAGCTTTAACGGGGGGCCGCACTATGGCTACACCTTC; clone_size: NA; v_call: TRBV5-4; cdr3_length: 15; j_call: TRBJ1-2; d_call: NA